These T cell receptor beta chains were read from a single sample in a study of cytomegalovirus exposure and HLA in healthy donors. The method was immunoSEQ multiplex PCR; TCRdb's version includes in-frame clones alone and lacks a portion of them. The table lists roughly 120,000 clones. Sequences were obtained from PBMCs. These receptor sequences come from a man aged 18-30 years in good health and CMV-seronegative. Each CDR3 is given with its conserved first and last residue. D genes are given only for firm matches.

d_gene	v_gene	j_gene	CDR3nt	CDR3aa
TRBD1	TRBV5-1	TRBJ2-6	TGCGCCAGCAGGTACGGTCAGGGGGCTGGGGCCAACGTCCTGACTTTC	CASRYGQGAGANVLTF
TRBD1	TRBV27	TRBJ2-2	TGTGCCAGCAGACCATTAGGACAGGGGTCCACCGGGGAGCTGTTTTTT	CASRPLGQGSTGELFF
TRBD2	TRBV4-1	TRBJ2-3	TGCGCCAGCAGCCAAGTTGGGGTAGCGGGGCGTACGCAGTATTTT	CASSQVGVAGRTQYF
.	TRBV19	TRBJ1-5	TGTGCCAGTAGGCCCCAAGGGGTCGGGAGGGATCAGCCCCAGCATTTT	CASRPQGVGRDQPQHF
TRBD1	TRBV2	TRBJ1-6	TGTGCCAGCAGCCTTACAGGGGATGTTTCACCCCTCCACTTT	CASSLTGDVSPLHF
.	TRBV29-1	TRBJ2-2	TGCAGCGTTGAAGAAGAGTCCGAGGCCGGGGAGCTGTTTTTT	CSVEEESEAGELFF
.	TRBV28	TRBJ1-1	TGTGCCAGCAGTCCTATGAACACTGAAGCTTTCTTT	CASSPMNTEAFF
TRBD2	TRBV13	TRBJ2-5	TGTGCCAGCAGCCACCAGATGGGGGGGCAGTACTTC	CASSHQMGGQYF
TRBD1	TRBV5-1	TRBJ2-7	TGCGCCAGCAGCCTAGGACAGGGCTCCTACGAGCAGTACTTC	CASSLGQGSYEQYF
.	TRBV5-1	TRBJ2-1	TGCGCCAGCAGTAGACCCGCGGATGAGCAGTTCTTC	CASSRPADEQFF
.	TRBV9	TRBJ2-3	TGTGCCAGCAGCGTAGGGGGCTGGTACACAGATACGCAGTATTTT	CASSVGGWYTDTQYF
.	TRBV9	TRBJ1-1	TGTGCCAGCAGCGTACAGGGGATGAACACTGAAGCTTTCTTT	CASSVQGMNTEAFF
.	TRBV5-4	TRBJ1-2	TGTGCCAGCAGCTCCGGGATGTTAGTCCGCCGGCGATATGGCTACACCTTC	CASSSGMLVRRRYGYTF
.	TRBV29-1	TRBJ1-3	TGCAGCGTTGAACACTCTGGAAACACCATATATTTT	CSVEHSGNTIYF
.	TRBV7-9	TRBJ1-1	TGTGCCAGCAGCCCTCACACCCCCACTGAAGCTTTCTTT	CASSPHTPTEAFF
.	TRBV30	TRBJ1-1	TGTGCCTGGAGTGTTGGAGGGTTGACTTTCTTT	CAWSVGGLTFF
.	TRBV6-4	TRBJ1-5	TGTGCCAGCAGTGACTCGAGTCCGCGGGGCTATAGCAATCAGCCCCAGCATTTT	CASSDSSPRGYSNQPQHF
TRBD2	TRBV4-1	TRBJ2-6	TGCGCCAGCACCCCAAGACTAGCGGGGGGTAATGGGGCCAACGTCCTGACTTTC	CASTPRLAGGNGANVLTF
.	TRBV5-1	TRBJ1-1	TGCGCCAGCAGCTCGGGGATGAAGGTGCGCACTGAAGCTTTCTTT	CASSSGMKVRTEAFF
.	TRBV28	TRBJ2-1	TGTGCCAGCAGTTTACCCCCCAACAGCCGGAACTCTTACAATGAGCAGTTCTTC	CASSLPPNSRNSYNEQFF
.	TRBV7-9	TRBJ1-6	TGTGCCAGCAGCTTAGATGTGGGCGGAGGCTCCTATAATTCACCCCTCCACTTT	CASSLDVGGGSYNSPLHF
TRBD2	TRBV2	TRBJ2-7	TGTGCCAGCAGGAAGGGACTAGCGGGAGTGGACGAGCAGTACTTC	CASRKGLAGVDEQYF
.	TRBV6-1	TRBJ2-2	TGTGCCAGCCTCATCCCACCTCCCCGGACCGGGGAGCTGTTTTTT	CASLIPPPRTGELFF
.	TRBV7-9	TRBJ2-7	TGTGCCAGCAGCCTGTATGGAGGGGGCGCCTACGAGCAGTACTTC	CASSLYGGGAYEQYF
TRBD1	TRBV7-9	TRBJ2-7	TGTGCCAGCAGCATGCCGGGACAGAACTCCTACGAGCAGTACTTC	CASSMPGQNSYEQYF
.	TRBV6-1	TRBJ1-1	TGTGCCAGCAGCTGGGTCCTAGATGAAGCTTTCTTT	CASSWVLDEAFF
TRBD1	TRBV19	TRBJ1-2	TGTGCCAGTAAAAACAGGGGGGCTGGCTACACCTTC	CASKNRGAGYTF
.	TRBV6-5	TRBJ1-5	TGTGCCAGCAGCCGTGACAGGCATCAGCCCCAGCATTTT	CASSRDRHQPQHF
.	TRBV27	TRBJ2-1	TGTGCCAGCAGTCCTAGGCCGGGCACAGGGAGGGTGGGTGAGCAGTTCTTC	CASSPRPGTGRVGEQFF
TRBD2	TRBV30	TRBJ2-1	TGTGCCTGGAGTCCGTCCGGGACTAGCGGGAGATTCTCCTACAATGAGCAGTTCTTC	CAWSPSGTSGRFSYNEQFF
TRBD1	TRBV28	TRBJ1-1	TGTGCCAGCAGTGGAGACAGGGTTAACACTGAAGCTTTCTTT	CASSGDRVNTEAFF
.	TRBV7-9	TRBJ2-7	TGTGCCAGCAGCCCCGCGGGGCCCCCCTACGAGCAGTACTTC	CASSPAGPPYEQYF
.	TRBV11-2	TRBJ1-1	TGTGCCAGCAGCTTGGGGGGGTACGGTGAAGCTTTCTTT	CASSLGGYGEAFF
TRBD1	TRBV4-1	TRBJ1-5	TGCGCCAGCAGCCAAGTTTTTTTAGGACAGGGTAATCAGCCCCAGCATTTT	CASSQVFLGQGNQPQHF
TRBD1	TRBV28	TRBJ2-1	TGTGCCAGCAGTTCCCCGGGACAGAAGAATGAGCAGTTCTTC	CASSSPGQKNEQFF
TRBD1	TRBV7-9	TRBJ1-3	TGTGCCAGCAGCTCCGTGGACAGGATCCGAAACACCATATATTTT	CASSSVDRIRNTIYF
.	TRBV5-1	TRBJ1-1	TGCGCCAGCAGCTTGATGCAGGTGAACACTGAAGCTTTCTTT	CASSLMQVNTEAFF